One and the same sample provided the 2 T cell receptor beta chains below, sequenced in a study of cytomegalovirus exposure and HLA in healthy donors. Both 60 Vbeta primers and 13 Jbeta primers went into the PCR. Profiled with immunoSEQ multiplex PCR; TCRdb holds only in-frame clones, not every one. In the table there are fewer than 150,000 clones, around 80% of which are singletons. Sequencing was done on a sample of PBMCs. All receptors derive from a man aged 25-45 years in good health and CMV-seronegative.

This rearrangement joins TRBV18 to TRBJ1-3; D remains unclear. Per germline, CDR1 KGHSH and CDR2 LQKENI. The V end was cut by 2 bases, the J end by 0 bases, with 8 bases between. This CDR3 comprises 15 residues. For the CDR3, the DNA is TGTGCCAGCTCACCAAGCCTCGTCTCTGGAAACACCATATATTTT. It yields the protein CASSPSLVSGNTIYF.

V is TRBV5-4 and J is TRBJ1-2; TRBD1 is a possible D gene (6 bases). This CDR3 is built from 13 residues. V was pared by 0 bases and J by 4 bases, with 7 bases between. Germline CDR1 and CDR2: SGHNT and YYREEE (reference sequence). The CDR3 sequence: CASSLDRVYGYTF. The CDR3 DNA sequence: TGTGCCAGCAGCTTGGACAGGGTCTATGGCTACACCTTC.